This T cell receptor beta chain was identified in a study of cytomegalovirus exposure and HLA in healthy donors. Overall study findings and caveats: Most CMV-associated TCR beta chains appeared HLA-restricted in a later analysis. As a later analysis revealed, the rate of TCR association differed by HLA locus, with DRB1 most and HLA-C fewest.

V gave up 4 bases and J gave up 1 base; unmatched junction bases: 10. The CDR3 spans 16 residues. The germline V gene has CDR1 LNHDA and CDR2 SQIVND (reference sequence). The PCR employed 60 Vbeta primers together with 13 Jbeta primers. Measured with immunoSEQ multiplex PCR; TCRdb has only the in-frame clones, and not every one. The sample has over 120,000 clones; 77% are singletons. A single count supports this clone. Its antigen is undetermined. The sequence came from a male donor in good health and CMV-seronegative. The specimen sequenced was PBMCs. The gene calls are TRBV19 and TRBJ2-7; 7 bases match TRBD1. The CDR3 DNA reads as TGTGCCAGTAGTAAACCGGGACAGCGAACTTCCTACGAGCAGTACTTC. Translation: CASSKPGQRTSYEQYF.